One and the same sample provided the 8 T cell receptor beta chains below, sequenced in a study of blood T cell repertoires in COVID-19. Using immunoSEQ multiplex PCR, the repertoire was profiled, and TCRdb retains in-frame clones only, with some absent. The sample has fewer than 250,000 clones, around 85% seen once. The sequenced sample consisted of peripheral blood. The receptors were sampled from a woman aged 60 to 75 with active or convalescent COVID-19.

The chain is built from TRBV5-5 and TRBJ2-1; D perhaps matches TRBD2 (5 bases). The germline gives CDR1 SGHKS, CDR2 YYEKEE (reference sequence). This CDR3 has 16 amino acids. V was shortened by 0 bases and J by 3 bases, with 13 bases between the two germline ends. CDR3 nucleotides: TGTGCCAGCAGCTTGGGCGGGCAGAGTGTCTACAATGAGCAGTTCTTC. It codes for CASSLGGQSVYNEQFF.

This chain connects TRBV18 to TRBJ2-1, with 8 bases that match TRBD2. Germline V CDR1 and CDR2: KGHSH, LQKENI. The trim removed 1 base at V and 5 bases at J, leaving 10 bases unmatched. This CDR3 region has 17 residues. The CDR3 region is CASSPQRSGGRHNEQFF. CDR3 coding DNA: TGTGCCAGCTCACCACAGAGGAGCGGGGGCCGCCACAATGAGCAGTTCTTC.

The sample holds a few counts of this clone. Germline and junction disagree at one end, which may indicate a read error. This rearrangement joins TRBV7-9 to TRBJ2-7; D is unclear. This CDR3 contains 12 residues. Per germline, CDR1 SEHNR and CDR2 FQNEAQ (reference sequence). For the CDR3, the DNA is TGTGCCAGCAGCTTAAATATAGAAACCTGGTTCTTC. Protein: CASSLNIETWFF.

The chain combines TRBV19 with TRBJ2-1, with 13 bases aligning to TRBD2. CDR1 and CDR2 (germline): LNHDA, SQIVND (reference sequence). CDR3 length: 15 residues. After removal of 5 bases from V and 7 bases from J, the junction contained 5 bases not matched to a gene. The CDR3 spells CASSVLAGGGNEQFF. CDR3 bases: TGTGCCAGTAGTGTACTAGCGGGAGGGGGAAATGAGCAGTTCTTC.

V usage is TRBV5-5 and J usage is TRBJ1-1; the match to TRBD1 covers 7 bases. CDR1 and CDR2 from the germline V gene are SGHKS and YYEKEE (reference sequence). The ends lost 4 bases at V and 5 bases at J; junction bases unmatched: 14. The CDR3 sequence is 16 residues long. Here the CDR3 reads CASSRGYRDRGTEAFF. CDR3 coding DNA: TGTGCCAGCAGCAGAGGATACCGGGACAGAGGAACTGAAGCTTTCTTT.

The chain recombines TRBV5-4 with TRBJ2-2, with a weak D call TRBD1 (5 bases). Germline lookup yields CDR1 SGHNT and CDR2 YYREEE (reference sequence). The germline V and J ends were trimmed by 0 bases and 5 bases, with 11 bases remaining between them. CDR3 length: 15 amino acids. The CDR3 nucleotides are TGTGCCAGCAGCTTGGATGGGGCCCCTACCGGGGAGCTGTTTTTT. Translation: CASSLDGAPTGELFF.

This clone has only one observation. The chain joins TRBV7-6 to TRBJ2-5; 8 positions agree with TRBD1. The CDR3 sequence is 18 residues long. J was trimmed by 5 bases and V by 5 bases; bases with no gene match: 19. Looked up from germline, CDR1 is SGHVS and CDR2 is FNYEAQ. The CDR3 sequence: CASSLNDAMDRDGETQYF. CDR3 coding DNA: TGTGCCAGCAGCCTTAACGACGCAATGGACAGGGACGGGGAGACCCAGTACTTC.

The chain uses TRBV7-9 and TRBJ2-5; 9 bases line up with TRBD2. Trimming removed 3 bases from V and 0 bases from J; junction bases left unmatched: 11. Per germline, CDR1 SEHNR and CDR2 FQNEAQ (reference sequence). The CDR3 contains 18 residues. CDR3: CASSFPTSGQGNQETQYF. In nucleotides, the CDR3 is TGTGCCAGCAGCTTCCCCACTAGCGGGCAAGGGAACCAAGAGACCCAGTACTTC.